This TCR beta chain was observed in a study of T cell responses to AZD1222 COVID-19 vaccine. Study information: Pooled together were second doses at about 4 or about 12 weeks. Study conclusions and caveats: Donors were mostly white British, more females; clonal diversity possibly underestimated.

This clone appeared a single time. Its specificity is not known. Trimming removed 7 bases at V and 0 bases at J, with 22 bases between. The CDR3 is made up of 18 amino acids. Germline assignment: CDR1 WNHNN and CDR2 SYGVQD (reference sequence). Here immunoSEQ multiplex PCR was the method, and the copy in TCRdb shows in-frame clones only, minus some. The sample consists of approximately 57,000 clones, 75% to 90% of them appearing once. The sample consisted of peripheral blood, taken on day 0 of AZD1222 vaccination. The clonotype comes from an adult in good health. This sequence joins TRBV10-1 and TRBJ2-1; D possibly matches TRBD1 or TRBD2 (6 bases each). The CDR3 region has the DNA TGCGCCAGCAAAAGGGGGGATTCAGGCCGTCCCTCCTACAATGAGCAGTTCTTC. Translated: CASKRGDSGRPSYNEQFF.